Shown below are 32 T cell receptor beta chains from a single sample sequenced in a study of blood T cell repertoires in COVID-19. Generated by immunoSEQ multiplex PCR, the TCRdb table keeps only in-frame clones and is missing some. The sample lists about 210,000 clones; more than 75% were seen once. Material for sequencing was peripheral blood. These receptors were collected from a woman between 70 and 85 years old with COVID-19, enrolled during active disease.

This clone appeared once. The rearrangement uses TRBV7-9 and TRBJ2-1; 14 positions agree with TRBD2. V trimming: 4 bases; J trimming: 8 bases; junction bases outside the gene matches: 4. This CDR3 has 15 residues. CDR1 and CDR2 from the germline V gene are SEHNR and FQNEAQ (reference sequence). The CDR3 sequence: CASSSGLAGVDEQFF. CDR3 nucleotides: TGTGCCAGCAGCTCGGGACTAGCGGGAGTTGATGAGCAGTTCTTC. Full variable domain (remainder filled in from reference TRBV7-9 and TRBJ2-1): DTGVSQNPRHKITKRGQNVTFRCDPISEHNRLYWYRQTLGQGPEFLTYFQNEAQLEKSRLLSDRFSAERPKGSFSTLEIQRTEQGDSAMYLCASSSGLAGVDEQFFGPGTRLTVL.

The chain has TRBV3-1 (or the pseudogene TRBV3-2) and TRBJ1-1, with D uncertain. Trimming took off 1 base at V and 8 bases at J, with 11 bases between the two ends. The length of the CDR3 is 13 residues. CDR1 and CDR2 from the germline V gene are LGHDT and YNNKEL (reference sequence). The CDR3 sequence: CASSQGGELEAFF. DNA for the CDR3: TGTGCCAGCAGCCAAGGCGGTGAGCTGGAAGCTTTCTTT.

The count of this clone is one. This specimen includes other DNA sequences encoding the same CDR3. This chain joins TRBV7-9 and TRBJ2-7; tentative D call: TRBD1 (6 bases). Germline lookup yields CDR1 SEHNR and CDR2 FQNEAQ (reference sequence). Trimming stripped 4 bases from V and 2 bases from J, with 9 bases between. The length of the CDR3 is 13 residues. CDR3 protein: CASSSQGPYEQYF. CDR3 nucleotides: TGTGCCAGCAGCTCCCAGGGGCCCTACGAGCAGTACTTC. Supplemented by reference TRBV7-9 and TRBJ2-7, the full variable domain reads DTGVSQNPRHKITKRGQNVTFRCDPISEHNRLYWYRQTLGQGPEFLTYFQNEAQLEKSRLLSDRFSAERPKGSFSTLEIQRTEQGDSAMYLCASSSQGPYEQYFGPGTRLTVT.

CDR3 residues: CASGLRGTAEAFF. The CDR3, as DNA: TGTGCCAGCGGCTTAAGGGGAACGGCTGAAGCTTTCTTT. The V gene is TRBV27, the J gene TRBJ1-1; possibly TRBD1 for D (5 bases). Looked up from germline, CDR1 is MNHEY and CDR2 is SMNVEV (reference sequence). V was cut by 8 bases and J by 6 bases, with 16 bases left in between. This CDR3 is 13 amino acids long.

V and J are TRBV15 and TRBJ2-2; 11 bases fit TRBD2. The trim removed 0 bases at V and 1 base at J, leaving 7 bases unmatched. The CDR3 runs to 19 residues. Per germline, CDR1 LNHNV and CDR2 YYDKDF (reference sequence). Here the CDR3 reads CATSRDAPGTSGNTGELFF. CDR3 in DNA: TGTGCCACCAGCAGAGACGCCCCAGGGACTAGCGGGAACACCGGGGAGCTGTTTTTT.

This clone has only a few counts. The CDR3 region is CASSGHGDSYNEQFF. CDR3 DNA: TGTGCCAGCAGCGGGCATGGTGACTCCTACAATGAGCAGTTCTTC. The genes are TRBV9 and TRBJ2-1; no clear D gene. The CDR3 runs to 15 residues. The V gene lost 3 bases and the J gene lost 0 bases, with 10 bases spanning the gap. The germline CDR1 and CDR2 sequences are SGDLS and YYNGEE.

This chain joins TRBV25-1 and TRBJ1-2, with D possibly being TRBD1 (6 bases). This CDR3 spans 15 amino acids. Trimming took 4 bases from V and 3 from J, leaving 15 bases between them. The germline V gene encodes CDR1 MGHDK and CDR2 SYGVNS. The CDR3 sequence is CASSGRGAIDYGYTF. The CDR3 region has the DNA TGTGCCAGCAGTGGGCGGGGGGCGATTGACTATGGCTACACCTTC.

CDR3 protein: CASSVAFPGSNEKLFF. CDR3 coding DNA: TGTGCCAGCAGCGTTGCTTTTCCCGGGAGCAATGAAAAACTGTTTTTT. The genes are TRBV11-2 and TRBJ1-4; D not resolved. The CDR3 is 16 residues long. Trimming took off 5 bases at V and 5 bases at J, with 18 bases between the two ends. Germline assignment: CDR1 SGHAT and CDR2 FQNNGV.

The gene calls are TRBV5-8 and TRBJ1-5; 7 positions agree with TRBD1. The V gene's germline CDR1 is SGHTS and CDR2 YDEGEE. Losses at the gene ends were 4 bases for V and 1 base for J; bases not matched to a gene: 8. This CDR3 is 16 amino acids long. CDR3 bases: TGTGCCAGCAGCCAGGAAACAGGGGCGAGCAATCAGCCCCAGCATTTT. Protein product: CASSQETGASNQPQHF.

The chain is built from TRBV7-3 and TRBJ2-1, with D perhaps TRBD2 (6 bases). The germline V and J ends were trimmed by 3 bases and 7 bases, with 19 bases remaining between them. The CDR3 sequence is 16 residues long. CDR1 SGHTA and CDR2 FQGTGA come from the germline V gene. The CDR3 DNA reads TGTGCCAGCAGCTTCCAACAAGTGGGGACTGAGAATGAGCAGTTCTTC. It codes for CASSFQQVGTENEQFF.

V gene TRBV7-8 combines with J gene TRBJ1-3; a weak D match, TRBD1 (6 bases). Germline V lookup: CDR1 SGHVS, CDR2 FQNEAQ. The CDR3 totals 14 residues. Trimming stripped 5 bases from V and 4 bases from J, with 12 bases between. The CDR3 sequence: CASSLRQVGNTIYF. The CDR3 DNA sequence: TGTGCCAGCAGCCTACGACAGGTCGGAAACACCATATATTTT.

The chain has TRBV5-1 and TRBJ2-7; TRBD2 matches 11 bases. There are 17 residues in the CDR3. V shed 1 base, J shed 6 bases, and the junction held 12 bases outside the gene matches. Germline V gene sequence: CDR1 SGHRS, CDR2 YFSETQ. In DNA form, the CDR3 reads TGCGCCAGCAGCTTGTTAGGTGGGCTAGCGGGAGGTGCCGAGCAGTACTTC. Translating gives CASSLLGGLAGGAEQYF. Full variable domain (remainder filled in from reference TRBV5-1 and TRBJ2-7): KAGVTQTPRYLIKTRGQQVTLSCSPISGHRSVSWYQQTPGQGLQFLFEYFSETQRNKGNFPGRFSGRQFSNSRSEMNVSTLELGDSALYLCASSLLGGLAGGAEQYFGPGTRLTVT.

V usage is TRBV19 and J usage is TRBJ1-2; D is uncertain. There are 13 residues in the CDR3. Trimming left V 6 bases short and J 4 bases short, with 12 bases between. Germline V gene sequence: CDR1 LNHDA, CDR2 SQIVND (reference sequence). DNA of the CDR3: TGTGCCAGTAGCCCGGACCTAGCCTATGGCTACACCTTC. The encoded protein is CASSPDLAYGYTF.

V is TRBV18 and J is TRBJ2-3; 7 bases are shared with TRBD1. This CDR3 has 16 residues. Trimming cost V 2 bases and J 0 bases; bases outside gene matches: 5. The germline gives CDR1 KGHSH, CDR2 LQKENI. The CDR3 spells CASSPGDSISTDTQYF. Here the CDR3 DNA reads TGTGCCAGCTCACCAGGGGACAGTATTAGCACAGATACGCAGTATTTT.

V usage is TRBV9 and J usage is TRBJ1-3, with D tentatively TRBD1 (6 bases). This CDR3 has 16 residues. The V and J ends lost 4 bases and 0 bases respectively, with 14 bases between them. Germline V gene lookup returns CDR1 SGDLS and CDR2 YYNGEE. CDR3: CASSLVGQPSGNTIYF. For the CDR3, the DNA is TGTGCCAGCAGCCTAGTTGGACAGCCCTCTGGAAACACCATATATTTT.

The chain carries TRBV5-1 and TRBJ2-4, with D perhaps matching TRBD2 (6 bases). Germline lookup yields CDR1 SGHRS and CDR2 YFSETQ. V lost 4 bases and J lost 0, with 23 bases in between. The CDR3 is 19 amino acids. CDR3 in amino acids: CASSGDGTATQIAKNIQYF. As DNA, the CDR3 is TGCGCCAGCAGCGGCGACGGGACTGCCACCCAAATAGCCAAAAACATTCAGTACTTC.

The J gene is TRBJ1-2, the V gene TRBV25-1; 8 bases are shared with TRBD1. After removal of 2 bases from V and 8 bases from J, the junction contained 4 bases not matched to a gene. The CDR3 covers 13 residues. From germline, CDR1 is MGHDK and CDR2 SYGVNS. The CDR3 DNA reads TGTGCCAGCAGTGAAAGACAGGGGAAAGGCTACACCTTC. This sequence encodes CASSERQGKGYTF.

The chain uses TRBV5-8 and TRBJ1-4; D unclear. The CDR3 extends over 15 amino acids. V gave up 2 bases and J gave up 3 bases, with 11 bases separating them. Germline loops: CDR1 SGHTS, CDR2 YDEGEE. The CDR3 DNA is TGTGCCAGCAGCTTCGGATCTCAGGCTAATGAAAAACTGTTTTTT. It encodes CASSFGSQANEKLFF.

V is TRBV6-5 and J is TRBJ1-3; the match to TRBD1 covers 9 bases. Germline trimming cut 6 bases from V and 4 bases from J; bases unmatched to any gene: 4. CDR1 MNHEY and CDR2 SVGAGI come from the germline V gene. CDR3 size: 14 residues. The CDR3 DNA follows: TGTGCCAGCAGACACAGGGGGCAGGGAAACACCATATATTTT. It codes for CASRHRGQGNTIYF.

This chain connects TRBV19 to TRBJ1-5, with D unclear. CDR3 length: 15 residues. The germline V and J ends were trimmed by 5 bases and 0 bases, with 11 bases remaining between them. Germline lookup yields CDR1 LNHDA and CDR2 SQIVND (reference sequence). In DNA form, the CDR3 reads TGTGCCAGTAGTTGGTCTCTATATAGCAATCAGCCCCAGCATTTT. Residues: CASSWSLYSNQPQHF.

This clone was observed once. This chain joins TRBV5-1 and TRBJ2-5, with 7 bases lining up with TRBD2. The CDR3 sequence is 14 residues long. Per the germline V gene, CDR1 is SGHRS and CDR2 is YFSETQ. Trimming cost V 0 bases and J 4 bases; bases outside gene matches: 3. The CDR3 bases are TGCGCCAGCAGCTTGGCGGGGGGTGGAGAGACCCAGTACTTC. Residues: CASSLAGGGETQYF.

This sequence joins TRBV5-1 and TRBJ1-1; possibly TRBD1 for D (6 bases). The CDR3 totals 14 residues. With 0 bases removed from V and 1 base from J, the gap between germline ends came to 7 bases. Germline V CDR1 and CDR2: SGHRS, YFSETQ. This CDR3 is CASSLAGANTEAFF. In nucleotides, the CDR3 is TGCGCCAGCAGCTTGGCAGGGGCGAACACTGAAGCTTTCTTT.

The CDR3 DNA sequence: TGTGCCAGCAGTTTAGGGCAGCTTACCCCCTATGGCTACACCTTC. Protein product: CASSLGQLTPYGYTF. The genes are TRBV28 and TRBJ1-2; D unresolved. Looked up from germline, CDR1 is MDHEN and CDR2 is SYDVKM. V dropped 2 bases and J dropped 4 bases, with 14 bases sitting between them. This CDR3 has 15 amino acids.

CDR3: CASSMVGTGNNEQFF. CDR3 coding DNA: TGTGCCAGTAGTATGGTAGGGACAGGGAACAATGAGCAGTTCTTC. The chain joins TRBV19 to TRBJ2-1, with 9 positions matching TRBD1. The germline gives CDR1 LNHDA, CDR2 SQIVND (reference sequence). The CDR3 loop spans 15 amino acids. Losses at the gene ends were 3 bases for V and 5 bases for J; bases not matched to a gene: 5.

The genes are TRBV24-1 and TRBJ2-2; TRBD2 agrees at 13 bases. The CDR3 has 17 amino acids. J lost 3 bases, V lost 6 bases, and 6 bases had no gene match. Germline V gene sequence: CDR1 KGHDR, CDR2 SFDVKD. The CDR3 region has the DNA TGTGCCACCAGTCCGACTAGCGGGAGGTCGGACACCGGGGAGCTGTTTTTT. Encoded protein: CATSPTSGRSDTGELFF.

The chain combines TRBV10-3 with TRBJ2-7, with D hard to call. V was shortened by 4 bases and J by 1 base, with 5 bases between the two germline ends. Germline-derived CDR1 and CDR2 are ENHRY and SYGVKD. The CDR3 runs 12 residues. The CDR3 DNA sequence: TGTGCCATCAGTGCGCAGTCCTACGAGCAGTACTTC. It codes for CAISAQSYEQYF.

The chain couples TRBV6-6 to TRBJ1-3; 7 bases map to TRBD1. The V and J ends lost 2 bases and 7 bases, in that order; junction bases with no gene match: 5. Germline loops: CDR1 MNHNY, CDR2 SVGAGI (reference sequence). This CDR3 spans 14 amino acids. This CDR3 reads CASSYRGQENTIYF. CDR3 nucleotides: TGTGCCAGCAGTTACAGGGGGCAGGAGAACACCATATATTTT.

The chain uses TRBV3-1 (or the pseudogene TRBV3-2) and TRBJ2-1; 14 bases are a match to TRBD2. This CDR3 is 17 amino acids long. Trimming removed 4 bases from V and 0 bases from J; junction bases left unmatched: 2. The germline gives CDR1 LGHDT, CDR2 YNNKEL (reference sequence). Here the CDR3 reads CASSPGTSGSSYNEQFF. The CDR3 DNA follows: TGTGCCAGCAGCCCCGGGACTAGCGGGAGCTCCTACAATGAGCAGTTCTTC.

The CDR3 region has the DNA TGCGCCAGCAGCTGGAAATGGCCGATGACAGGCGAGAACACTGAAGCTTTCTTT. Encoded protein: CASSWKWPMTGENTEAFF. The chain recombines TRBV5-1 with TRBJ1-1, with D maybe TRBD1 (6 bases). This CDR3 has 18 amino acids. Germline V gene lookup returns CDR1 SGHRS and CDR2 YFSETQ. Trimming took 3 bases from V and 1 from J, leaving 22 bases between them. The full variable domain, its missing parts supplied by reference TRBV5-1 and TRBJ1-1, is KAGVTQTPRYLIKTRGQQVTLSCSPISGHRSVSWYQQTPGQGLQFLFEYFSETQRNKGNFPGRFSGRQFSNSRSEMNVSTLELGDSALYLCASSWKWPMTGENTEAFFGQGTRLTVV.

A few counts support this clone. The chain combines TRBV7-3 with TRBJ2-1; 9 nucleotides line up with TRBD1. The CDR3 totals 15 residues. The trim removed 5 bases at V and 3 bases at J, leaving 5 bases unmatched. Germline V CDR1 and CDR2: SGHTA, FQGTGA. CDR3 bases: TGTGCCAGCAGCGCCAGGGACAGGGTCTACAATGAGCAGTTCTTC. Translating gives CASSARDRVYNEQFF.

The chain couples TRBV5-1 to TRBJ1-5, with TRBD1 identical over 9 bases. Germline assignment: CDR1 SGHRS and CDR2 YFSETQ. V was clipped by 4 bases and J by 6 bases; unmatched bases: 8. The CDR3 covers 15 residues. This CDR3 reads CASSQGQGIGQPQHF. The CDR3 region has the DNA TGCGCCAGCAGCCAGGGACAGGGAATCGGTCAGCCCCAGCATTTT.

The genes are TRBV27 and TRBJ2-5; 7 bases align to TRBD2. CDR1 and CDR2 from the germline V gene are MNHEY and SMNVEV (reference sequence). The CDR3 is 15 amino acids. Trimming cost V 5 bases and J 4 bases; bases outside gene matches: 10. Written as DNA, the CDR3 is TGTGCCAGCAGTCCGACCTACGGGAGGCGAGAGACCCAGTACTTC. Translating it yields CASSPTYGRRETQYF.